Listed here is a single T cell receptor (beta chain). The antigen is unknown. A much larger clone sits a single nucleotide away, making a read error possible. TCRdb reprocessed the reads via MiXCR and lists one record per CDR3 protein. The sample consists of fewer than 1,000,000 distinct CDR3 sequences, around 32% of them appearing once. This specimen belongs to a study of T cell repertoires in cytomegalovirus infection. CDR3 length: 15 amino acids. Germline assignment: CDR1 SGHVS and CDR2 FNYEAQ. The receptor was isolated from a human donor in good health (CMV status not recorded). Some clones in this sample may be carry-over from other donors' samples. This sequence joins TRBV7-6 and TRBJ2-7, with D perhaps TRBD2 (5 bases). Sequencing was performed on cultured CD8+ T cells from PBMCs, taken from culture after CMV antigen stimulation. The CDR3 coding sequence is TGTGCCAGCAGCTTAGTTCGTACGGAGGCGTACGGGCAGTACTTC. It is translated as CASSLVRTEAYGQYF.